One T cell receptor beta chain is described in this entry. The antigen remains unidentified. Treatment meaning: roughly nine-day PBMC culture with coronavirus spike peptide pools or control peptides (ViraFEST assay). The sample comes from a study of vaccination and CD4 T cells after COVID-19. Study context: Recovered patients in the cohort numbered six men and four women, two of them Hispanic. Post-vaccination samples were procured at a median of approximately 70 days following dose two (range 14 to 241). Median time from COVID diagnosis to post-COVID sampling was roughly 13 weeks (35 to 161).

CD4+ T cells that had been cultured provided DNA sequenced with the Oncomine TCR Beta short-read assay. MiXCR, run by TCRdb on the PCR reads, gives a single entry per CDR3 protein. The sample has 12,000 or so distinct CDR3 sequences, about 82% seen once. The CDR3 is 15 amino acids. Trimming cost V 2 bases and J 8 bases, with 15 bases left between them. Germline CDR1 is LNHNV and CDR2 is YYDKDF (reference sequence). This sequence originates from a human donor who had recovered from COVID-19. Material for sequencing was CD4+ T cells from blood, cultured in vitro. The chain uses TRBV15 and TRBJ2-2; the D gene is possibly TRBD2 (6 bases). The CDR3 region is CATSRQKGGLGELFF. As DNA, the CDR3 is TGTGCCACCAGCAGACAAAAGGGAGGTCTAGGGGAGCTGTTTTTT.